This section outlines one T cell receptor (beta chain) sequence together with its context. The data were obtained in a study of blood T cell repertoires in COVID-19. Assay used: immunoSEQ multiplex PCR; TCRdb lists only in-frame clones, some missing. The sample includes about 100,000 clones, more than 65% of them seen just once. Germline CDR1 SGDLS, CDR2 YYNGEE. V lost 0 bases, J lost 8 bases, and 17 bases lay in between. This CDR3 has 16 residues. Material: peripheral blood. This TCR was recovered from a woman in her sixties or seventies with acute or convalescent COVID-19. The rearrangement uses TRBV9 and TRBJ1-4; D is possibly TRBD1 (6 bases). Here the CDR3 DNA reads TGTGCCAGCAGCGTAGGACCCTCCAGGGGTAACGAAAAACTGTTTTTT. This gives the protein CASSVGPSRGNEKLFF. The whole variable domain, filled in from reference TRBV9 and TRBJ1-4, reads DSGVTQTPKHLITATGQRVTLRCSPRSGDLSVYWYQQSLDQGLQFLIQYYNGEERAKGNILERFSAQQFPDLHSELNLSSLELGDSALYFCASSVGPSRGNEKLFFGSGTQLSVL.